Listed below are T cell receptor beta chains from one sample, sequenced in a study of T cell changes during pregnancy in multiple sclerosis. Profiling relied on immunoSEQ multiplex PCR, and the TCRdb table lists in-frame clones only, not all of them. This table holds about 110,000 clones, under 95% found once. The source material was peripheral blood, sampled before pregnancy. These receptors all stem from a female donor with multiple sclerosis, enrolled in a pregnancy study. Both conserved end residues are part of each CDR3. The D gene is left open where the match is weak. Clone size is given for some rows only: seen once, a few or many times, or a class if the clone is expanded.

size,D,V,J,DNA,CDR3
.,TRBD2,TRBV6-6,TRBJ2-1,TGTGCCAGCAGTTACTCGGGACTAGCGGCCTACAATGAGCAGTTCTTC,CASSYSGLAAYNEQFF
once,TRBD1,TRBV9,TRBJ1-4,TGTGCCAGCAGCGTCCGACAGGGCAAGGGTGAAAAACTGTTTTTT,CASSVRQGKGEKLFF
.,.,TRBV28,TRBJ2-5,TGTGCCAGCAGCTTGACAGTCCAAGAGACCCAGTACTTC,CASSLTVQETQYF
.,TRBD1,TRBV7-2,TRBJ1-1,TGTGCCAGCAGCAGACAGGGGGCAATCGACACTGAAGCTTTCTTT,CASSRQGAIDTEAFF
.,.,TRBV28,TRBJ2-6,TGTGCCAGCAGTTTGGGGGACATAGTTGGGGCCAACGTCCTGACTTTC,CASSLGDIVGANVLTF
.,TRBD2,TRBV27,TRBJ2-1,TGTGCCAGCAGTCCGAACCTAGCGGGGTGGAACAATGAGCAGTTCTTC,CASSPNLAGWNNEQFF
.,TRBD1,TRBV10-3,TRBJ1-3,TGTGCCATCAGTGATGTGACAGGGGGCTTCTCTGGAAACACCATATATTTT,CAISDVTGGFSGNTIYF
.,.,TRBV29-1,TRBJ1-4,TGCAGCGTTGAAGTGGTTGGGGGGTCATATGAAAAACTGTTTTTT,CSVEVVGGSYEKLFF
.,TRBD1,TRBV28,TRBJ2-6,TGTGCCAGCAGTCCCCTGGCCGGGACAGGGTCTGGGGCCAACGTCCTGACTTTC,CASSPLAGTGSGANVLTF
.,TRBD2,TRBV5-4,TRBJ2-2,TGTGCCAGCAGCTTGCGGGGGGGGCCGGCCGGGGAGCTGTTTTTT,CASSLRGGPAGELFF
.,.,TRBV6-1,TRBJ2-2,TGTGCCAGCGTTCCTCCGGGAGTAACCGGGGAGCTGTTTTTT,CASVPPGVTGELFF
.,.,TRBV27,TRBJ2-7,TGTGCCAGCGGACAGCAACTACCCTACGAGCAGTACTTC,CASGQQLPYEQYF
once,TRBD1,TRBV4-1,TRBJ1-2,TGCGCCAGCAGCCACCTAACCGACAGGGGGCAAGGCTACACCTTC,CASSHLTDRGQGYTF
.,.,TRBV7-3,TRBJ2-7,TGTGCCAGCAGCTTAGCGTTCGGGTCCGAGCAGTACTTC,CASSLAFGSEQYF
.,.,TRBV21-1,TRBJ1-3,TGTGTTGTTCCCTCCGGGACAGGGATTTATGGAAACACCATATATTTT,CVVPSGTGIYGNTIYF
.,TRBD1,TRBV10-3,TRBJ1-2,TGTGCCATCAGTGAAGGTCCAGGGGGAGATAACTATGGCTACACCTTC,CAISEGPGGDNYGYTF
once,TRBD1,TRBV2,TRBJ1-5,TGTGCCAGCAGAGGACAGGGGAATCAGCCCCAGCATTTT,CASRGQGNQPQHF
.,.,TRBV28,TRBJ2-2,TGTGCCAGCAGTTTTCCAGGGGCCGGGTGGGGCGGGGAGCTGTTTTTT,CASSFPGAGWGGELFF
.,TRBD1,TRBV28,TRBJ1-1,TGTGCCAGCAGGCGACAGGGGAGGTCCTCCGAAGCTTTCTTT,CASRRQGRSSEAFF
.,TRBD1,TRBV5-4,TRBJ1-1,TGTGCCAGCAGCTCAACCAACAGGGGGCCCACTGAAGCTTTCTTT,CASSSTNRGPTEAFF
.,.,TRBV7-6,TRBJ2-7,TGTGCCAGCAGCTTAGTGGCACAGGGCTATAGCTCCTACGAGCAGTACTTC,CASSLVAQGYSSYEQYF
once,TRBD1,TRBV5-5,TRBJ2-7,TGTGCCAGCAGCTTGGGACAGGGGATCCACGAGCAGTACTTC,CASSLGQGIHEQYF
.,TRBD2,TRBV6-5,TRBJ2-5,TGTGCCAGCAGTACCCCGCGGGGGGCGCAAGAGACCCAGTACTTC,CASSTPRGAQETQYF